This TCR beta chain was identified during a study of post-analysis software for immune sequencing data. J lost 3 bases, V lost 6 bases, and 7 bases had no gene match. The length of the CDR3 is 14 residues. The TCR beta cDNA libraries carried unique molecular identifiers. TCRdb analysed the PCR reads with MiXCR anew, one entry per CDR3 protein. Among about 460,000 distinct CDR3 sequences listed, 45% were seen once. Points on this clonotype: Its antigen is as yet unknown.

Findings of the study overall: About 5 TRBV segments (TRBV5-6, TRBV5-1 and TRBV20-1 among them) occurred more frequently in patients than in controls.

The clonotype was recovered from a girl under 18 with multiple sclerosis. The chain combines TRBV12-3 or TRBV12-4 with TRBJ2-7; 8 nucleotides match TRBD1. The sample consisted of blood. The CDR3 here is CASSRQGWDYEQYF. The CDR3 DNA reads as TGTGCCAGCAGCCGACAGGGGTGGGACTACGAGCAGTACTTC.